This is a list of T cell receptor beta chains from one sample in a study of blood T cell repertoires in COVID-19. Assay: immunoSEQ multiplex PCR; the TCRdb copy retains only in-frame clones and omits some. The repertoire holds about 150,000 clones, roughly 84% seen once, with about 5% in the top ten. The sequenced sample consisted of PBMCs or T cells enriched from blood (not recorded which). These receptors came from a man between 65 and 85 years old who had been exposed to COVID-19. Each CDR3 is given with its conserved first and last residue. D genes are given only for firm matches. Not all rows give a size; the values are once, few, many and, for expanded clones, a class.

d_call,j_call,clone_size,v_call,cdr3_aa,cdr3_nt
.,TRBJ1-1,.,TRBV6-5,CASSSDGGRTEAFF,TGTGCCAGCAGTTCGGACGGGGGGCGTACTGAAGCTTTCTTT
.,TRBJ1-5,.,TRBV19,CASSTGYGNQPQHF,TGTGCCAGTAGTACGGGGTATGGCAATCAGCCCCAGCATTTT
TRBD1,TRBJ2-7,.,TRBV6-2/TRBV6-3,CASSLTQGPYEQYF,TGTGCCAGCAGCCTCACACAGGGGCCCTACGAGCAGTACTTC
TRBD2,TRBJ2-3,.,TRBV6-5,CASRAGVEDTQYF,TGTGCCAGCAGAGCGGGAGTGGAAGATACGCAGTATTTT
TRBD2,TRBJ2-1,few,TRBV5-1,CASSLVGGSYNEQFF,TGCGCCAGCAGCTTGGTGGGCGGGAGCTACAATGAGCAGTTCTTC
TRBD1,TRBJ1-4,few,TRBV18,CASSPRQGGLANEKLFF,TGTGCCAGCTCACCACGACAGGGGGGACTGGCTAATGAAAAACTGTTTTTT
TRBD2,TRBJ2-7,.,TRBV5-5,CASSLAGGQYYEQYF,TGTGCCAGCAGCTTGGCGGGAGGACAATACTACGAGCAGTACTTC
TRBD2,TRBJ2-1,.,TRBV19,CASSGGTSGYNEQFF,TGTGCCAGTAGTGGAGGGACTAGCGGTTACAATGAGCAGTTCTTC
.,TRBJ2-1,.,TRBV6-2/TRBV6-3,CASSSAPGVGGYNEQFF,TGTGCCAGCAGTTCTGCCCCCGGGGTCGGGGGCTACAATGAGCAGTTCTTC
.,TRBJ1-1,.,TRBV30,CAWSVPRQVMNTEAFF,TGTGCCTGGAGTGTACCCCGACAAGTTATGAACACTGAAGCTTTCTTT
.,TRBJ1-2,.,TRBV6-5,CATGQTYGYTF,TGTGCCACCGGACAAACCTATGGCTACACCTTC
.,TRBJ2-5,.,TRBV19,CASSPGAGETQYF,TGTGCCAGTAGCCCAGGGGCCGGAGAGACCCAGTACTTC
.,TRBJ1-5,few,TRBV19,CASSIQGAGAQPQHF,TGTGCCAGTAGTATCCAGGGTGCGGGAGCTCAGCCCCAGCATTTT
.,TRBJ1-3,.,TRBV29-1,CSVERRGTGNTIYF,TGCAGCGTTGAACGCAGGGGAACTGGAAACACCATATATTTT
.,TRBJ2-7,.,TRBV9,CASSVDQGTYEQYF,TGTGCCAGCAGCGTAGACCAGGGAACCTACGAGCAGTACTTC
.,TRBJ1-1,.,TRBV3-1/TRBV3-2,CASSLNTRNTEAFF,TGTGCCAGCAGTTTAAATACGCGGAACACTGAAGCTTTCTTT
.,TRBJ2-2,.,TRBV11-2,CASSLGRVNTGELFF,TGTGCCAGCAGCCTGGGCAGGGTGAACACCGGGGAGCTGTTTTTT
.,TRBJ1-6,.,TRBV9,CASSAREANSPLHF,TGTGCCAGCAGCGCCAGGGAGGCTAATTCACCCCTCCACTTT
TRBD1,TRBJ1-5,few,TRBV24-1,CATSDRTGVNQPQHF,TGTGCCACCAGTGATAGGACAGGGGTAAATCAGCCCCAGCATTTT
TRBD1,TRBJ2-1,.,TRBV6-5,CASSSPGQGSNEQFF,TGTGCCAGCAGTTCGCCGGGACAGGGGTCCAATGAGCAGTTCTTC
.,TRBJ1-1,.,TRBV19,CASSSRTDLVAFF,TGTGCCAGTAGTTCCCGGACTGACCTAGTTGCTTTCTTT
.,TRBJ1-2,.,TRBV28,CASSIVQGKGYTF,TGTGCCAGCAGCATCGTGCAGGGTAAGGGCTACACCTTC
.,TRBJ1-1,.,TRBV28,CASSSPSRGETEAFF,TGTGCCAGCAGTTCCCCATCCAGGGGCGAGACTGAAGCTTTCTTT
TRBD1,TRBJ1-1,.,TRBV6-5,CASRGTESVNTEAFF,TGTGCCAGCAGAGGGACAGAATCCGTGAACACTGAAGCTTTCTTT
.,TRBJ1-1,once,TRBV10-3,CAISEPGNPNTEAFF,TGTGCCATCAGTGAGCCAGGGAATCCGAACACTGAAGCTTTCTTT
.,TRBJ1-1,.,TRBV6-5,CASGRQAQNTEAFF,TGTGCCAGCGGGCGCCAGGCCCAGAACACTGAAGCTTTCTTT
TRBD1,TRBJ1-2,.,TRBV30,CAWSKTGTVRGYTF,TGTGCCTGGAGCAAAACCGGGACAGTAAGGGGCTACACCTTC
.,TRBJ2-2,.,TRBV3-1/TRBV3-2,CASSQTETGELFF,TGTGCCAGCAGCCAGACAGAGACCGGGGAGCTGTTTTTT
.,TRBJ1-2,.,TRBV3-1/TRBV3-2,CASSGGPTNSYTF,TGTGCCAGCAGCGGCGGCCCGACTAATAGCTACACCTTC